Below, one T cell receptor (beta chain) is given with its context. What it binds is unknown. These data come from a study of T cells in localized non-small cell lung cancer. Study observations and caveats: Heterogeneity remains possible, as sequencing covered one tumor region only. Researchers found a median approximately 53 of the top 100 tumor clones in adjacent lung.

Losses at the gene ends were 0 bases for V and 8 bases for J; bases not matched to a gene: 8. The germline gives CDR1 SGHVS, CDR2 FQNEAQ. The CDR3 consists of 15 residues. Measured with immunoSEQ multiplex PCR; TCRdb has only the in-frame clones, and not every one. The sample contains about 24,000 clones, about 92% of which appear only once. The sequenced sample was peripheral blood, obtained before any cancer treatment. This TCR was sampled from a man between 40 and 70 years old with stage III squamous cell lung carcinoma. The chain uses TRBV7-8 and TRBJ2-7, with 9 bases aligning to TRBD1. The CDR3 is CASSLAVLGQGKQYF. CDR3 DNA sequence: TGTGCCAGCAGCTTAGCTGTCTTGGGACAGGGAAAGCAGTACTTC.